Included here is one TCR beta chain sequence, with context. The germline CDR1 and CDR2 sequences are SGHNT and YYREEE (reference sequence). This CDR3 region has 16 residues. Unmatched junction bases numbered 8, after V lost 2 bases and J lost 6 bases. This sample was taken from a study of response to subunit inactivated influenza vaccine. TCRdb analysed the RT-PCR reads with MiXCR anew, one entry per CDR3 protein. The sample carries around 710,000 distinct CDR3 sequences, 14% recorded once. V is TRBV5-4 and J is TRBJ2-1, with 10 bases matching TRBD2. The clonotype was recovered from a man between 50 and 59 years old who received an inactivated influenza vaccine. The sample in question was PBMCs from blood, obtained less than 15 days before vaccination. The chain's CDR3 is CASSFGAGGFGNEQFF. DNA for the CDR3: TGTGCCAGCAGCTTTGGAGCGGGAGGGTTTGGCAATGAGCAGTTCTTC.